This T cell receptor (beta chain) was captured in a study of T-cell reconstitution after alpha-beta-depleted transplantation in children. Germline trimming cut 0 bases from V and 13 bases from J; bases unmatched to any gene: 5. From germline, CDR1 is SGDLS and CDR2 YYNGEE. This CDR3 has 13 residues. For TCRbeta, the library was prepared with unique molecular identifiers. TCRdb re-analysed the PCR reads in MiXCR, keeping a single row per CDR3 protein. Among about 240,000 distinct CDR3 sequences listed, about a quarter were seen once. This specimen consisted of PBMCs, obtained before TCRalphabeta/CD19-depleted stem cell transplant. This clonotype was sampled from a girl aged 2 to 10 with Fanconi anemia, due to receive a stem cell transplant. V and J are TRBV9 and TRBJ2-7, with 12 bases fitting TRBD2. CDR3 loop: CASSVGLAGVHYF. Here the CDR3 DNA reads TGTGCCAGCAGCGTAGGACTAGCGGGAGTTCACTACTTC.